Below are 22 T cell receptor beta chains sequenced from a single sample in a study of Ad26.COV2.S vaccination and SARS-CoV-2 variants. Sequencing was performed with immunoSEQ multiplex PCR; in TCRdb, only in-frame clones are kept and a portion is missing. The sample yields roughly 460,000 clones, 89% seen once. This sample's treatment: about 20 received Ad26.COV2.S at low or high dose, single or two shots; several received placebo; per-sample allocation not given. Collection of samples fell on day 63 after the first vaccine or placebo injection. This specimen was peripheral blood, taken in a trial of Ad26.COV2.S vaccine versus placebo. The receptors come from a person aged 18-65 years who received the Ad26.COV2.S COVID-19 vaccine or a placebo.

The V gene is TRBV27, the J gene TRBJ2-1; D is possibly TRBD2 (7 bases). CDR3 length: 15 amino acids. Germline V CDR1 and CDR2: MNHEY, SMNVEV (reference sequence). Between the trimmed V and J ends, which lost 4 bases and 2 bases, there was a span of 12 bases. The CDR3 DNA reads as TGTGCCAGCAGTTCCGGGGGGCGGACCTACAATGAGCAGTTCTTC. Protein product: CASSSGGRTYNEQFF.

A remark on this clone: Other DNA sequences in the sample encode the same CDR3. The chain uses TRBV19 and TRBJ1-5, with D uncertain. Germline-derived CDR1 and CDR2 are LNHDA and SQIVND (reference sequence). The CDR3 extends over 13 amino acids. V lost 2 bases and J lost 4, with 6 bases in between. Here the CDR3 reads CASSIIGNQPQHF. In nucleotides, the CDR3 is TGTGCCAGTAGTATAATAGGGAATCAGCCCCAGCATTTT. Full variable domain (remainder filled in from reference TRBV19 and TRBJ1-5): DGGITQSPKYLFRKEGQNVTLSCEQNLNHDAMYWYRQDPGQGLRLIYYSQIVNDFQKGDIAEGYSVSREKKESFPLTVTSAQKNPTAFYLCASSIIGNQPQHFGDGTRLSIL.

This chain joins TRBV2 and TRBJ2-1; possible D gene TRBD1, 6 bases. This CDR3 has 15 amino acids. Germline V lookup: CDR1 SNHLY, CDR2 FYNNEI. The germline V and J ends were trimmed by 2 bases and 6 bases, with 14 bases remaining between them. The CDR3 bases are TGTGCCAGCAGTGAACGGCAGGGGTCGAGCAATGAGCAGTTCTTC. Residues: CASSERQGSSNEQFF.

The V call is TRBV4-3, the J call TRBJ2-1, with 9 bases matching TRBD2. There are 16 residues in the CDR3. Germline V gives CDR1 LGHNA, CDR2 YSLEER. V lost 0 bases to trimming and J lost 9 bases; unmatched junction nucleotides: 9. Here the CDR3 reads CASSQDGRGGYGEQFF. The CDR3 region has the DNA TGCGCCAGCAGCCAAGATGGGCGGGGGGGGTATGGTGAGCAGTTCTTC.

The rearrangement joins TRBV9 to TRBJ2-1, with D perhaps TRBD1 or TRBD2 (6 bases each). Germline V gene data show CDR1 as SGDLS and CDR2 as YYNGEE. The CDR3 runs 17 residues. V lost 0 bases and J 0 bases, leaving 13 bases between the germline ends. CDR3 protein: CASSVEGGASSYNEQFF. Written as DNA, the CDR3 is TGTGCCAGCAGCGTAGAGGGGGGCGCTAGCTCCTACAATGAGCAGTTCTTC.

For this clone: The same CDR3 arises from other DNA sequences in this sample as well. The chain combines TRBV12-3 or TRBV12-4 with TRBJ1-5; D ambiguous. This CDR3 spans 13 amino acids. The germline V and J ends were trimmed by 3 bases and 1 base, with 4 bases remaining between them. DNA for the CDR3: TGTGCCAGCAGTTTGGACAGCAATCAGCCCCAGCATTTT. Its translation is CASSLDSNQPQHF.

The chain joins TRBV2 to TRBJ1-3, with D possibly being TRBD1 (5 bases). V gave up 5 bases and J gave up 3 bases, with 5 bases separating them. The CDR3 length is 12 residues. CDR1 is SNHLY and CDR2 is FYNNEI in the germline V gene. This CDR3 is CASSRGGNTIYF. In nucleotides, the CDR3 is TGTGCCAGCAGTAGGGGTGGAAACACCATATATTTT.

This sequence joins TRBV2 and TRBJ2-5; 8 bases line up with TRBD1. Germline V CDR1 and CDR2: SNHLY, FYNNEI. CDR3 length: 13 residues. Losses at the gene ends were 5 bases for V and 5 bases for J; bases not matched to a gene: 4. CDR3 nucleotide sequence: TGTGCCAGCAGTCGGACAGGGTGGGAGACCCAGTACTTC. This codes for CASSRTGWETQYF.

The V call is TRBV5-1, the J call TRBJ2-1; D ambiguous. CDR3 length: 14 residues. Between the trimmed V and J ends, which lost 3 bases and 0 bases, there was a span of 7 bases. The germline V gene encodes CDR1 SGHRS and CDR2 YFSETQ. CDR3 residues: CASSWTDSYNEQFF. As DNA, the CDR3 is TGCGCCAGCAGCTGGACGGACTCCTACAATGAGCAGTTCTTC.

The J gene is TRBJ2-1, the V gene TRBV5-4; D is undetermined. CDR3 length equals 13 residues. Germline CDR1 and CDR2: SGHNT and YYREEE (reference sequence). V was pared by 7 bases and J by 5 bases, with 13 bases between. The CDR3: CASARTTNNEQFF. The CDR3 DNA is TGTGCCAGCGCCCGAACTACCAACAATGAGCAGTTCTTC.

The chain combines TRBV12-2 with TRBJ2-1. TRBV12-2 counts as a pseudogene. The CDR3 runs to 15 residues. CDR3 coding DNA: TGTGCAAGTCGCTTAGTTCATCACGGATGCCAGGAGCAGTTCTTC. Its protein product is CASRLVHHGCQEQFF.

The V gene is TRBV7-2, the J gene TRBJ1-1, with 9 bases identical to TRBD1. With V trimmed by 8 bases and J by 5 bases, 12 bases remained unmatched. The CDR3 covers 15 residues. CDR1 SGHTA and CDR2 FQGNSA come from the germline V gene. In nucleotides, the CDR3 is TGTGCCAGCCGGACAGGGGACTGGATTTTGACTGAAGCTTTCTTT. Protein sequence: CASRTGDWILTEAFF.

This clone has only one observation. The V and J genes are TRBV4-2 and TRBJ1-2; D possibly corresponds to TRBD1 (6 bases). With 0 bases removed from V and 7 bases from J, the gap between germline ends came to 9 bases. The CDR3 contains 13 residues. Germline CDR1 LGHNA, CDR2 YNFKEQ. The CDR3 region is CASSQDRGAGYTF. The CDR3 region has the DNA TGTGCCAGCAGCCAAGATCGGGGGGCTGGCTACACCTTC.

The rearrangement links TRBV4-2 to TRBJ2-1; D may be TRBD2 (6 bases). Germline CDR1 and CDR2: LGHNA and YNFKEQ. The CDR3 runs 14 residues. Trimming stripped 1 base from V and 9 bases from J, with 13 bases between. Here the CDR3 DNA reads TGTGCCAGCAGCCAAGGGGACGGGGGTGGTGAGCAGTTCTTC. Its translation: CASSQGDGGGEQFF.

The rearrangement joins TRBV5-1 to TRBJ2-5; 7 bases align to TRBD2. This CDR3 has 15 residues. J gave up 5 bases and V 0 bases, and 7 bases lay outside the gene matches. Germline lookup yields CDR1 SGHRS and CDR2 YFSETQ. DNA of the CDR3: TGCGCCAGCAGCTTGGCCGTCGGGGAGGGGGAGACCCAGTACTTC. This sequence encodes CASSLAVGEGETQYF.

The chain carries TRBV27 and TRBJ2-1, with D maybe TRBD1 (5 bases). The V gene's germline CDR1 is MNHEY and CDR2 SMNVEV (reference sequence). The CDR3 sequence is 16 residues long. Trimming shortened V by 5 bases and J by 0 bases, and 14 bases separated the two germline ends. CDR3 sequence: CASSPLDTNSYNEQFF. Here the CDR3 DNA reads TGTGCCAGCAGTCCCCTGGACACTAACTCCTACAATGAGCAGTTCTTC.

The chain is built from TRBV15 and TRBJ1-2; 10 bases agree with TRBD1. From germline, CDR1 is LNHNV and CDR2 YYDKDF (reference sequence). The ends lost 3 bases at V and 4 bases at J; junction bases unmatched: 5. The CDR3 length is 15 residues. As DNA, the CDR3 is TGTGCCACCAGCAGGGGACAGGGGACTTCCTATGGCTACACCTTC. Amino acid sequence: CATSRGQGTSYGYTF. The variable domain in full, with the rest retrieved from reference TRBV15 and TRBJ1-2, is DAMVIQNPRYQVTQFGKPVTLSCSQTLNHNVMYWYQQKSSQAPKLLFHYYDKDFNNEADTPDNFQSRRPNTSFCFLDIRSPGLGDTAMYLCATSRGQGTSYGYTFGSGTRLTVV.

There are many counts of this clone. This sample includes further DNA sequences coding for the same CDR3. The V gene is TRBV7-2, the J gene TRBJ1-2; 9 bases agree with TRBD1. V shed 4 bases, J shed 5 bases, and the junction held 2 bases outside the gene matches. This CDR3 comprises 13 residues. Germline CDR1 and CDR2: SGHTA and FQGNSA. The DNA of the CDR3 is TGTGCCAGCAGCTCGGGACAGGGTTATGGCTACACCTTC. The encoded protein is CASSSGQGYGYTF.

The gene calls are TRBV3-1 (or the pseudogene TRBV3-2) and TRBJ2-1; D not resolved. Germline loops: CDR1 LGHDT, CDR2 YNNKEL (reference sequence). This CDR3 contains 15 residues. The ends were cut back, 1 base at V and 0 bases at J, with 7 bases in the middle. The CDR3 protein is CASSQVRDSYNEQFF. The CDR3 DNA reads as TGTGCCAGCAGCCAAGTCCGTGACTCCTACAATGAGCAGTTCTTC.

This clone occurred once. This chain connects TRBV19 to TRBJ2-3; the match to TRBD2 covers 10 bases. This CDR3 contains 17 residues. The germline gives CDR1 LNHDA, CDR2 SQIVND (reference sequence). Trimming at V came to 5 bases and at J to 1 base, leaving 9 bases not matched to a gene. The DNA of the CDR3 is TGTGCCAGTAGTTTGCCCCGGACTAGCGGTCGCACAGATACGCAGTATTTT. Translated, it gives CASSLPRTSGRTDTQYF.

The chain combines TRBV7-6 with TRBJ1-1, with unresolved D. V gave up 5 bases and J gave up 1 base, with 23 bases separating them. CDR3 length: 18 amino acids. CDR1 SGHVS and CDR2 FNYEAQ come from the germline V gene. CDR3 bases: TGTGCCAGCAGCCCGGCGGCCCGCGTGGGTACCTGGAACACTGAAGCTTTCTTT. Translated: CASSPAARVGTWNTEAFF.

This clone has just one count. The V gene is TRBV6-5, the J gene TRBJ2-7; possibly TRBD2 for D (6 bases). Germline assignment: CDR1 MNHEY and CDR2 SVGAGI. V was cut by 0 bases and J by 0 bases, with 6 bases left in between. The CDR3 extends over 14 amino acids. CDR3 in DNA: TGTGCCAGCAGTTACTCGGGACTCTCCTACGAGCAGTACTTC. Translated: CASSYSGLSYEQYF.